The next 20 T cell receptor beta chains were all read from a single sample in a study of blood T cell repertoires in COVID-19. TCRdb's table, derived via immunoSEQ multiplex PCR, lists solely in-frame clones and lacks some. The sample records about 240,000 clones, roughly 88% being singletons. The sequenced sample was peripheral blood. These receptors were obtained from an older man with acute or convalescent COVID-19.

This clone has only a few counts. This chain uses TRBV11-3 with TRBJ1-2; a possible D gene is TRBD1 (5 bases). The ends were cut back, 0 bases at V and 1 base at J, with 12 bases in the middle. Germline V gives CDR1 SGHNT, CDR2 YENEEA. The CDR3 runs 16 residues. CDR3 sequence (DNA): TGTGCCAGCAGCTTAGAAATGGGGCCCGTTAACTATGGCTACACCTTC. Translating it yields CASSLEMGPVNYGYTF.

The J gene is TRBJ1-1, the V gene TRBV19; TRBD1 aligns across 9 bases. Trimming removed 5 bases from V and 1 base from J; junction bases left unmatched: 2. The CDR3 is 14 amino acids. Germline V CDR1 and CDR2: LNHDA, SQIVND (reference sequence). Here the CDR3 DNA reads TGTGCCAGTAGTGCGGGACAGGGGAACACTGAAGCTTTCTTT. Its protein product is CASSAGQGNTEAFF.

V gene TRBV2 combines with J gene TRBJ1-2; D unresolved. Germline-derived CDR1 and CDR2 are SNHLY and FYNNEI. Trimming left V 6 bases short and J 2 bases short, with 13 bases between. The CDR3 has 14 amino acids. CDR3 bases: TGTGCCAGCAGACCTACGGGGAGCAACTATGGCTACACCTTC. Translation gives CASRPTGSNYGYTF.

J is TRBJ1-2 and V is TRBV6-5; 9 bases match TRBD1. The CDR3 is 15 amino acids. Losses at the gene ends were 2 bases for V and 7 bases for J; bases not matched to a gene: 8. Germline values: CDR1 MNHEY, CDR2 SVGAGI. CDR3 DNA: TGTGCCAGCAGTTACCAAGGGACAGGGAGTGGTGGCTACACCTTC. Its translation is CASSYQGTGSGGYTF.

This clone was seen only a few times. V and J are TRBV6-1 and TRBJ2-1; 9 bases line up with TRBD1. Germline trimming cut 3 bases from V and 6 bases from J; bases unmatched to any gene: 6. Germline-derived CDR1 and CDR2 are MNHNS and SASEGT. The CDR3 contains 15 residues. CDR3 in amino acids: CASSETGGPRNEQFF. DNA for the CDR3: TGTGCCAGCAGTGAGACAGGGGGGCCACGCAATGAGCAGTTCTTC.

CDR3 residues: CASSLIEDQPQHF. The CDR3 DNA sequence: TGTGCCAGCAGTTTAATAGAAGATCAGCCCCAGCATTTT. This chain joins TRBV12-3 or TRBV12-4 and TRBJ1-5; D ambiguous. The CDR3 spans 13 residues. Trimming took off 2 bases at V and 5 bases at J, with 7 bases between the two ends.

The gene calls are TRBV27 and TRBJ1-6; D is unresolved. With 6 bases removed from V and 2 bases from J, the gap between germline ends came to 14 bases. The CDR3 has 16 residues. Germline V gene data show CDR1 as MNHEY and CDR2 as SMNVEV (reference sequence). Written as DNA, the CDR3 is TGTGCCAGCAGCCGCCAATCGGGTACCTATAATTCACCCCTCCACTTT. It encodes CASSRQSGTYNSPLHF.

J is TRBJ2-7 and V is TRBV12-3 or TRBV12-4; TRBD1 matches 8 bases. This CDR3 is 13 amino acids long. The J segment lost 4 bases and the V segment lost 6 bases, leaving 5 bases of the junction unmatched. CDR3 amino acids: CASRRTGWYEQYF. The CDR3, as DNA: TGTGCCAGCAGGCGGACAGGGTGGTACGAGCAGTACTTC.

This chain uses TRBV7-9 with TRBJ1-1; tentative D call: TRBD1 (6 bases). This CDR3 has 16 amino acids. Germline V gene sequence: CDR1 SEHNR, CDR2 FQNEAQ (reference sequence). Trimming left V 5 bases short and J 0 bases short, with 16 bases between. Written as DNA, the CDR3 is TGTGCCAGCAGCACCGGACAGACCCTTATGAACACTGAAGCTTTCTTT. Protein: CASSTGQTLMNTEAFF. The full variable domain, with the rest looked up from reference TRBV7-9 and TRBJ1-1, is DTGVSQNPRHKITKRGQNVTFRCDPISEHNRLYWYRQTLGQGPEFLTYFQNEAQLEKSRLLSDRFSAERPKGSFSTLEIQRTEQGDSAMYLCASSTGQTLMNTEAFFGQGTRLTVV.

The genes are TRBV11-3 and TRBJ2-3; 8 bases align to TRBD1. After removal of 4 bases from V and 4 bases from J, the junction contained 7 bases not matched to a gene. Germline lookup yields CDR1 SGHNT and CDR2 YENEEA. This CDR3 spans 15 amino acids. The CDR3 DNA is TGTGCCAGCAGCTCAGGGGGCGCGGGATCAGATACGCAGTATTTT. The encoded protein is CASSSGGAGSDTQYF.

The chain recombines TRBV5-8 with TRBJ1-2, with TRBD1 matching 9 bases. The ends lost 2 bases at V and 3 bases at J; junction bases unmatched: 8. There are 16 residues in the CDR3. Germline V gene lookup returns CDR1 SGHTS and CDR2 YDEGEE. The chain's CDR3 is CASSFLPGQGHYGYTF. In DNA, the CDR3 is TGTGCCAGCAGCTTTTTACCGGGACAGGGACACTATGGCTACACCTTC. Full variable domain (rest looked up from reference TRBV5-8 and TRBJ1-2): EAGVTQSPTHLIKTRGQQATLRCSPISGHTSVYWYQQALGLGLQFLLWYDEGEERNRGNFPPRFSGRQFPNYSSELNVNALELEDSALYLCASSFLPGQGHYGYTFGSGTRLTVV.

This sequence joins TRBV29-1 and TRBJ2-1; 11 nucleotides align to TRBD2. V shed 5 bases, J shed 9 bases, and the junction held 15 bases outside the gene matches. CDR3 length: 16 amino acids. Per the germline V gene, CDR1 is SQVTM and CDR2 is ANQGSEA. This chain's CDR3 is CSVLNFTSGSNGEQFF. The CDR3 DNA reads as TGCAGCGTTCTTAACTTTACTAGCGGGAGTAACGGTGAGCAGTTCTTC.

The chain employs TRBV12-3 or TRBV12-4 and TRBJ1-6; D remains unclear. The CDR3 runs to 13 residues. The V gene lost 1 base and the J gene lost 7 bases, with 5 bases spanning the gap. This chain's CDR3 is CASSLGSNSPLHF. CDR3 in DNA: TGTGCCAGCAGTTTAGGGAGCAATTCACCCCTCCACTTT.

V and J are TRBV4-1 and TRBJ2-4, with a possible D match to TRBD1 (6 bases). V was trimmed by 3 bases and J by 8 bases, leaving 14 bases between them. The CDR3 is 14 amino acids. The germline V gene encodes CDR1 MGHRA and CDR2 YSYEKL. The CDR3 loop reads CASSQSGQRDIQYF. The CDR3 DNA reads as TGCGCCAGCAGCCAGAGCGGACAGAGGGACATTCAGTACTTC.

This sequence joins TRBV10-3 and TRBJ2-1; 9 positions match TRBD1. This CDR3 spans 17 amino acids. V was clipped by 6 bases and J by 4 bases; unmatched bases: 13. Germline V gene sequence: CDR1 ENHRY, CDR2 SYGVKD. This CDR3 reads CAIRGQGVMRGYNEQFF. The CDR3 DNA reads TGTGCCATCAGGGGACAGGGAGTCATGCGGGGTTACAATGAGCAGTTCTTC.

This clone has more than one count but fewer than ten. V and J are TRBV5-1 and TRBJ1-1, with D unclear. There are 12 residues in the CDR3. V lost 4 bases and J lost 7, with 11 bases in between. Per germline, CDR1 SGHRS and CDR2 YFSETQ. The chain's CDR3 is CASSPSGSEAFF. CDR3 nucleotides: TGCGCCAGCAGCCCCTCGGGGAGTGAAGCTTTCTTT.

The CDR3 loop is CASSEDQASHEQYF. In DNA, the CDR3 is TGCGCCAGCAGTGAGGACCAGGCTAGCCACGAGCAGTACTTC. The chain recombines TRBV10-1 with TRBJ2-7; D is perhaps TRBD2 (5 bases). The CDR3 spans 14 residues. V shed 2 bases and J shed 5 bases, with 13 bases lying between them. CDR1 is WNHNN, CDR2 SYGVQD, per germline (reference sequence).

This clone was found a few times. The CDR3 sequence is CASSPPGQGAHGYTF. CDR3 nucleotide sequence: TGCGCCAGCAGCCCGCCGGGACAGGGGGCACATGGCTACACCTTC. This rearrangement joins TRBV4-1 to TRBJ1-2, with 12 bases matching TRBD1. The trim removed 4 bases at V and 6 bases at J, leaving 6 bases unmatched. The CDR3 runs to 15 residues. The V gene's germline CDR1 is MGHRA and CDR2 YSYEKL.

The chain couples TRBV6-5 to TRBJ2-3; 9 positions match TRBD1. This CDR3 comprises 13 residues. With 8 bases clipped from V and 5 bases from J, the junction kept 5 bases outside the gene matches. CDR1 and CDR2 from the germline V gene are MNHEY and SVGAGI. In nucleotides, the CDR3 is TGTGCCAGCCTACAGGGGGCAGGAGATACGCAGTATTTT. Translating it yields CASLQGAGDTQYF.

The rearrangement joins TRBV29-1 to TRBJ1-5; D is unclear. The germline V and J ends were trimmed by 6 bases and 5 bases, with 14 bases remaining between them. The CDR3 runs 13 residues. The germline V gene encodes CDR1 SQVTM and CDR2 ANQGSEA. The DNA for the CDR3 is TGCAGCGTGGGCACCGGGAAAGATCAGCCCCAGCATTTT. This codes for CSVGTGKDQPQHF.